The text below deals with one T cell receptor beta chain. This specimen belongs to a study of blood T cell repertoires in COVID-19. Study context: T cells, B-cell-depleted T cells, or PBMCs supplied cDNA or gDNA.

Source study methods: Amplified reference gene primers provided the basis for estimating nucleated cell counts. The data were produced by immunoSEQ multiplex PCR, yet TCRdb's version contains in-frame clones alone and is incomplete. V and J calls and clone size come straight from that table; D and trimming were deduced from the DNA. The sample carries 150,000 to 200,000 clones, roughly 80% recorded once. The CDR3 sequence is 15 residues long. Germline-derived CDR1 and CDR2 are MNHEY and SVGAGI. Unmatched junction bases numbered 5, after V lost 2 bases and J lost 5 bases. The chain uses TRBV6-5 and TRBJ1-4, with TRBD1 matching 7 bases. This receptor was obtained from a human donor with acute or convalescent COVID-19. The donor label of this sample is uncertain. Specimen: peripheral blood. The CDR3 reads CASSYPVTGNEKLFF. CDR3 nucleotides: TGTGCCAGCAGTTACCCGGTGACAGGGAATGAAAAACTGTTTTTT.